This entry is about one T cell receptor (beta chain). Its antigen is unknown. No base quality values were provided; no much bigger clone lies one nucleotide off. The data are from a study of preoperative IRX-2 immunotherapy in early breast cancer (dated by TCRdb to 2018 to 2020). The library relied on the immunoSEQ multiplex PCR assay. TCRdb holds this immuneACCESS table with in-frame rearrangements only. Some clones are missing; in checked studies, unresolved V genes explain under half, and the rest has no known cause. The sample table contains more than 20,000 clones; only one count was recorded for 70% to 90% of them. The ten largest make up approximately 30% of the sample. Trimming leaves V shorter by 11 bases and J shorter by 0 bases, with the junction holding 10 bases beyond the gene matches. Per the germline V gene, MNHNS is the CDR1 and SASEGT is the CDR2. Taken from cysteine to phenylalanine, the CDR3 has 15 residues. The only DNA kept is the CDR3, 45 bases in frame from the first base.

The treatment or condition label here, explained by the study, means: preoperative locoregional IRX-2 cytokine immunotherapy. The samples were obtained from a phase Ib study in which preoperative, locoregional IRX-2 cytokine immunotherapy intended to prime immune responses was tested. Donors were patients with early-stage breast cancer who received IRX-2 before surgery. Material: tumor tissue, obtained after IRX-2 immunotherapy. The sequence derives from a human donor with breast cancer. The chain was built from TRBV6-1 and TRBJ2-5; the junction holds 9 bases that match TRBD2. CDR3 sequence: CALKSAGGNQETQYF. The bases are TGTGCCCTTAAGTCGGCGGGGGGGAACCAAGAGACCCAGTACTTC.